This T cell receptor beta chain was identified in a study of regulatory T cells in long-lasting Graves disease. Looking at the study overall: Over 5 years of antithyroid drugs plus positive TSH receptor antibodies defined persistent Graves' disease.

The V gene lost 3 bases and the J gene lost 0 bases, with 5 bases spanning the gap. The germline V gene encodes CDR1 DFQATT and CDR2 SNEGSKA (reference sequence). CDR3 size: 12 residues. The time point was: persistent/refractory GD, antithyroid drugs over 5 years with positive TRAb. Following extraction of RNA from PBMCs, that RNA was used to make the TCR library. This clonotype was counted a few times. The antigen is not known. Through Arm-PCR of CDR3 regions and iRepertoire HTBI primers, TCR beta libraries were built. MiXCR was run by TCRdb on the multiplex PCR reads, yielding one entry per CDR3 protein. The profile shows about 470,000 distinct CDR3 sequences, roughly 21% of them singletons. Whole-study findings and limits: It is possible that accuracy was reduced by the small size of the sample. The study found persistent patients shared more public clonotypes (roughly 2,600) than new patients (about 1,000). TRBV28, TRBJ1-2 and TRBJ2-5 were favored in persistent disease.

The rearrangement uses TRBV20-1 and TRBJ1-1; the D is unclear. The sample was peripheral blood mononuclear cells (PBMCs), taken when the disease was refractory, from a patient treated with antithyroid drugs. The origin of this receptor is a female donor with Graves disease. The CDR3 DNA follows: TGCAGTGCTAGCTTCATGAACACTGAAGCTTTCTTT. Amino acids: CSASFMNTEAFF.